Listed here are 11 T cell receptor beta chains from one sample, sequenced in a study of blood T cell repertoires in COVID-19. Profiling relied on immunoSEQ multiplex PCR, and the TCRdb table lists in-frame clones only, not all of them. The data hold over 130,000 clones, with almost 85% observed a single time. The specimen sequenced was PBMCs or T cells enriched from blood (not recorded which). All receptors derive from a woman between 50 and 59 years old with acute COVID-19.

CDR3 protein: CASSQTSGGGDTQYF. In nucleotides, the CDR3 is TGTGCCAGCAGCCAAACTAGCGGGGGGGGAGATACGCAGTATTTT. The rearrangement links TRBV7-9 to TRBJ2-3; 13 nucleotides match TRBD2. The germline V gene encodes CDR1 SEHNR and CDR2 FQNEAQ (reference sequence). V gave up 5 bases and J gave up 5 bases; unmatched junction bases: 4. The CDR3 has 15 amino acids.

The gene calls are TRBV5-6 and TRBJ1-5, with 8 bases aligning to TRBD1. The J segment lost 2 bases and the V segment lost 4 bases, leaving 14 bases of the junction unmatched. The CDR3 is made up of 18 amino acids. From germline, CDR1 is SGHDT and CDR2 YYEEEE. The CDR3 loop reads CASSLGPPGGQGNQPQHF. The CDR3 nucleotides read TGTGCCAGCAGCCTCGGGCCCCCGGGGGGACAGGGCAATCAGCCCCAGCATTTT.

This chain links TRBV10-3 with TRBJ1-4; the D gene is possibly TRBD1 (6 bases). Germline V gene lookup returns CDR1 ENHRY and CDR2 SYGVKD. This CDR3 is built from 12 residues. V lost 10 bases and J 5 bases, leaving 11 bases between the germline ends. This CDR3 is CATKGQNEKLFF. The CDR3 nucleotides are TGTGCCACCAAAGGACAGAATGAAAAACTGTTTTTT.

This clone occurred once. V usage is TRBV18 and J usage is TRBJ1-6, with 7 bases matching TRBD1. The CDR3 length is 13 residues. With V trimmed by 4 bases and J by 8 bases, 2 bases remained unmatched. The germline V gene has CDR1 KGHSH and CDR2 LQKENI. The CDR3 DNA reads as TGTGCCAGCTCACTAGACAGGGATTCACCCCTCCACTTT. It translates to CASSLDRDSPLHF.

V gene TRBV2 combines with J gene TRBJ2-3; D unresolved. The V gene lost 5 bases and the J gene lost 2 bases, with 2 bases spanning the gap. This CDR3 has 11 residues. CDR1 and CDR2 from the germline V gene are SNHLY and FYNNEI. As DNA, the CDR3 is TGTGCCAGCAGTTACACAGATACGCAGTATTTT. It codes for CASSYTDTQYF.

The CDR3 DNA sequence: TGTGCCAGCAGTTCCCCGATTGCCAGAGACTTCAACTATGGCTACACCTTC. It encodes CASSSPIARDFNYGYTF. The rearrangement links TRBV28 to TRBJ1-2; D is uncertain. The CDR3 extends over 17 amino acids. The V and J ends lost 4 bases and 2 bases respectively, with 20 bases between them. Germline CDR1 is MDHEN and CDR2 is SYDVKM.

The chain carries TRBV9 and TRBJ2-1; 14 nucleotides line up with TRBD2. After removal of 0 bases from V and 10 bases from J, the junction contained 9 bases not matched to a gene. The germline CDR1 and CDR2 sequences are SGDLS and YYNGEE. This CDR3 comprises 17 residues. The CDR3 DNA reads as TGTGCCAGCAGCGTAGAAGGGACTAGCGGGAGTGCTTTAGAGCAGTTCTTC. It is translated as CASSVEGTSGSALEQFF.

This sequence joins TRBV7-9 and TRBJ2-7, with no clear D. Trimming took 5 bases from V and 3 from J, leaving 14 bases between them. CDR1 SEHNR and CDR2 FQNEAQ come from the germline V gene (reference sequence). CDR3 length equals 14 residues. The CDR3 here is CASSRSDFVYEQYF. DNA of the CDR3: TGTGCCAGCAGCCGTAGTGACTTCGTCTACGAGCAGTACTTC.

This sequence joins TRBV29-1 and TRBJ2-7; 8 nucleotides line up with TRBD2. Germline V gives CDR1 SQVTM, CDR2 ANQGSEA. This CDR3 contains 16 residues. V dropped 7 bases and J dropped 0; count of bases not matched to a gene: 14. CDR3 nucleotides: TGCAGCGCCCGAATGGGAGCGGGAGCCAGCTCCTACGAGCAGTACTTC. Its translation is CSARMGAGASSYEQYF.

The chain joins TRBV14 to TRBJ1-1, with D possibly being TRBD1 (5 bases). This CDR3 has 14 amino acids. CDR1 is SGHDN and CDR2 is FVKESK in the germline V gene. V lost 4 bases and J 0 bases, leaving 9 bases between the germline ends. The CDR3 is CASSRQTVNTEAFF. The CDR3 nucleotides are TGTGCCAGCAGCCGGCAGACAGTGAACACTGAAGCTTTCTTT.

The rearrangement uses TRBV4-1 and TRBJ2-7, with D perhaps matching TRBD2 (6 bases). V was pared by 0 bases and J by 5 bases, with 14 bases between. The CDR3 has 15 amino acids. Germline assignment: CDR1 MGHRA and CDR2 YSYEKL. The CDR3 loop is CASSQDWSGLDEQYF. The CDR3 DNA follows: TGCGCCAGCAGCCAAGATTGGTCGGGACTGGACGAGCAGTACTTC.